These 30 T cell receptor beta chains originate from one sample sequenced in a study of blood T cell repertoires in COVID-19. Some clones are missing from TCRdb's copy, which holds only in-frame ones; the method was immunoSEQ multiplex PCR. The data show under 95,000 clones, around 82% seen once. The sequenced sample was peripheral blood. The receptor source for this set is a woman older than 75 with COVID-19, enrolled during active disease.

The gene calls are TRBV29-1 and TRBJ2-3; 13 nucleotides match TRBD2. This CDR3 has 17 amino acids. V lost 4 bases, J lost 5 bases, and 12 bases stayed unmatched. Looked up from germline, CDR1 is SQVTM and CDR2 is ANQGSEA. CDR3 DNA: TGCAGCGTTGTGGGACTAGCGGGAATCTCTGCTGGAGATACGCAGTATTTT. Translating gives CSVVGLAGISAGDTQYF.

This sequence joins TRBV10-2 and TRBJ2-5; 8 positions match TRBD2. Germline V gene data show CDR1 as WSHSY and CDR2 as SAAADI. The V and J ends lost 6 bases and 1 base, in that order; junction bases with no gene match: 10. This CDR3 has 16 residues. As DNA, the CDR3 is TGCGCCAGCAGACCCCTGAACGGGGGGGCCCAAGAGACCCAGTACTTC. Translating gives CASRPLNGGAQETQYF.

This clone was detected only a few times. The V and J genes are TRBV18 and TRBJ1-2, with D tentatively TRBD1 (5 bases). CDR3 length: 14 residues. V lost 1 base and J lost 8, with 14 bases in between. CDR1 and CDR2 (germline): KGHSH, LQKENI. CDR3 loop: CASSPLSQGLGYTF. In DNA, the CDR3 is TGTGCCAGCTCACCACTCTCTCAGGGTCTGGGCTACACCTTC.

This clone was seen once. The chain carries TRBV2 and TRBJ2-7; TRBD2 matches 10 bases. The junction had 12 bases not matched to a gene; V was cut back by 7 bases and J by 9 bases. In germline, CDR1 is SNHLY, CDR2 FYNNEI. CDR3 size: 14 residues. The CDR3 DNA follows: TGTGCCAGCATGATAACTAGCGGGGTCGCCGGGCAGTACTTC. Translating gives CASMITSGVAGQYF.

This chain joins TRBV11-2 and TRBJ1-2, with D possibly matching TRBD1 (6 bases). Trimming took 2 bases from V and 0 from J, leaving 16 bases between them. This CDR3 has 17 amino acids. Germline CDR1 and CDR2: SGHAT and FQNNGV. In DNA, the CDR3 is TGTGCCAGCAGCTTAAATCAGGGGCGACCTGCTAACTATGGCTACACCTTC. Its protein product is CASSLNQGRPANYGYTF.

Only a few counts were recorded for this clone. This chain connects TRBV6-2 or TRBV6-3 to TRBJ1-2; D gene ambiguous. V lost 4 bases and J lost 3, with 6 bases in between. Germline CDR1 MNHEY, CDR2 SVGEGT. This CDR3 comprises 12 residues. CDR3: CASSSADYGYTF. The DNA for the CDR3 is TGTGCCAGCAGTTCTGCGGACTATGGCTACACCTTC.

This clone was observed a single time. The chain links TRBV27 to TRBJ2-5; D perhaps matches TRBD2 (5 bases). V lost 6 bases, J lost 5 bases, and 7 bases lay in between. The CDR3 covers 11 residues. Germline lookup yields CDR1 MNHEY and CDR2 SMNVEV (reference sequence). The CDR3 loop is CASRTRETQYF. The CDR3 bases are TGTGCCAGCAGAACTAGGGAGACCCAGTACTTC.

This rearrangement joins TRBV27 to TRBJ2-7; perhaps TRBD1 as D (6 bases). CDR3 length equals 14 residues. Looked up from germline, CDR1 is MNHEY and CDR2 is SMNVEV (reference sequence). V was pared by 5 bases and J by 4 bases, with 15 bases between. The CDR3 region has the DNA TGTGCCAGCAGTGAAAGTTGGACAGCATACGAGCAGTACTTC. This codes for CASSESWTAYEQYF.

The chain is built from TRBV6-6 and TRBJ1-6; a possible D gene is TRBD1 (5 bases). The germline V and J ends were trimmed by 6 bases and 10 bases, with 16 bases remaining between them. CDR3 length: 14 residues. Germline CDR1 reads MNHNY; CDR2 reads SVGAGI (reference sequence). The CDR3 reads CASSPITDTSPLHF. In DNA, the CDR3 is TGTGCCAGCAGCCCCATCACGGACACCTCACCCCTCCACTTT.

The V call is TRBV5-6, the J call TRBJ1-2; TRBD1 is a possible D gene (5 bases). Trimming took off 1 base at V and 4 bases at J, with 17 bases between the two ends. CDR3 size: 16 residues. In germline, CDR1 is SGHDT, CDR2 YYEEEE. In DNA, the CDR3 is TGTGCCAGCAGCTTGCTCGGGCCAGGGAAGTTCTATGGCTACACCTTC. Translating gives CASSLLGPGKFYGYTF.

The chain has TRBV11-3 and TRBJ2-2; TRBD2 is a possible D gene (5 bases). V was clipped by 3 bases and J by 3 bases, with 8 bases between them. CDR1 and CDR2 from the germline V gene are SGHNT and YENEEA. The CDR3 has 14 amino acids. In nucleotides, the CDR3 is TGTGCCAGCAGCTTCGGGGTTCACACCGGGGAGCTGTTTTTT. Its translation is CASSFGVHTGELFF.

The CDR3 sequence: CASSGRTGPRDEQFF. The CDR3 nucleotides are TGTGCCAGCAGCGGGCGGACAGGGCCACGGGATGAGCAGTTCTTC. This sequence joins TRBV7-9 and TRBJ2-1; 8 bases are a match to TRBD1. Trimming at V came to 5 bases and at J to 8 bases, leaving 11 bases not matched to a gene. Per the germline V gene, CDR1 is SEHNR and CDR2 is FQNEAQ (reference sequence). The length of the CDR3 is 15 residues.

DNA of the CDR3: TGCGCCAGCAGCCGAGCTAGCGGGAGTAGCACAGATACGCAGTATTTT. Translation: CASSRASGSSTDTQYF. The chain couples TRBV5-1 to TRBJ2-3, with 10 bases that match TRBD2. Per the germline V gene, CDR1 is SGHRS and CDR2 is YFSETQ. With V trimmed by 4 bases and J by 0 bases, 5 bases remained unmatched. The CDR3 has 16 amino acids.

The chain recombines TRBV2 with TRBJ2-5; the match to TRBD2 covers 9 bases. The CDR3 extends over 14 amino acids. Germline-derived CDR1 and CDR2 are SNHLY and FYNNEI. Trimming at V came to 8 bases and at J to 5 bases, leaving 9 bases not matched to a gene. The CDR3 bases are TGTGCCAGCCGCCCCCTAGCGGGAATGGAGACCCAGTACTTC. Protein sequence: CASRPLAGMETQYF. Combining the CDR3 with reference TRBV2 and TRBJ2-5 gives the whole variable domain EPEVTQTPSHQVTQMGQEVILRCVPISNHLYFYWYRQILGQKVEFLVSFYNNEISEKSEIFDDQFSVERPDGSNFTLKIRSTKLEDSAMYFCASRPLAGMETQYFGPGTRLLVL.

This rearrangement joins TRBV7-3 to TRBJ2-1, with 7 bases that match TRBD2. The V gene's germline CDR1 is SGHTA and CDR2 FQGTGA. The CDR3 covers 15 residues. The trim removed 5 bases at V and 9 bases at J, leaving 13 bases unmatched. CDR3 nucleotides: TGTGCCAGCAGCCTCTGGCAACCGGGGGAGGGTGAGCAGTTCTTC. This codes for CASSLWQPGEGEQFF.

V gene TRBV2 combines with J gene TRBJ2-7; 13 bases match TRBD2. Germline V gene sequence: CDR1 SNHLY, CDR2 FYNNEI. Unmatched junction bases numbered 5, after V lost 6 bases and J lost 3 bases. There are 15 residues in the CDR3. CDR3 sequence: CASSPGLAGNYEQYF. CDR3 sequence (DNA): TGTGCCAGCAGCCCGGGACTAGCGGGGAACTACGAGCAGTACTTC.

V is TRBV7-2 and J is TRBJ1-2, with no clear D. The V and J ends lost 3 bases and 2 bases respectively, with 19 bases between them. CDR1 and CDR2 (germline): SGHTA, FQGNSA. CDR3 length: 17 amino acids. This CDR3 is CASSFVRARLPNYGYTF. DNA for the CDR3: TGTGCCAGCAGCTTCGTCAGAGCTCGACTTCCAAACTATGGCTACACCTTC. The entire variable domain, with the rest obtained from reference TRBV7-2 and TRBJ1-2, is as follows: GAGVSQSPSNKVTEKGKDVELRCDPISGHTALYWYRQSLGQGLEFLIYFQGNSAPDKSGLPSDRFSAERTGGSVSTLTIQRTQQEDSAVYLCASSFVRARLPNYGYTFGSGTRLTVV.

This sequence joins TRBV12-2 and TRBJ2-7; the D call TRBD2 from the table was never checked on the DNA. TRBV12-2 is a known pseudogene. This CDR3 is 15 amino acids long. The DNA for the CDR3 is TGTGCAAGTCGCTCCTGGACTAGCGGCTCCTACGAGCAGTACTTC. Translated: CASRSWTSGSYEQYF.

The chain is built from TRBV2 and TRBJ2-7, with D tentatively TRBD2 (6 bases). Per the germline V gene, CDR1 is SNHLY and CDR2 is FYNNEI. Trimming took 6 bases from V and 2 from J, leaving 14 bases between them. The CDR3 spans 14 residues. The CDR3 bases are TGTGCCAGCAGAAACCCGGGACTCCCCTACGAGCAGTACTTC. Encoded protein: CASRNPGLPYEQYF. Drawing the rest from reference TRBV2 and TRBJ2-7, the complete variable domain is EPEVTQTPSHQVTQMGQEVILRCVPISNHLYFYWYRQILGQKVEFLVSFYNNEISEKSEIFDDQFSVERPDGSNFTLKIRSTKLEDSAMYFCASRNPGLPYEQYFGPGTRLTVT.

About this clone: At one boundary the junction diverges from the germline segment, which might be a read error. The rearrangement links TRBV4-1 to TRBJ1-4, with no clear D. The CDR3 is made up of 14 amino acids. CDR1 is MGHRA, CDR2 YSYEKL, per germline. CDR3 region: CASRHLLSNEKLFF. The CDR3 DNA reads TGCGCCAGCCGCCACTTACTCTCTAATGAAAAACTGTTTTTT.

V usage is TRBV30 and J usage is TRBJ1-2; no clear D gene. Germline lookup yields CDR1 GTSNPN and CDR2 SVGIG (reference sequence). Trimming shortened V by 2 bases and J by 8 bases, and 15 bases separated the two germline ends. The CDR3 sequence is 13 residues long. CDR3 coding DNA: TGTGCCTGGAGTAGTCGGAGTAGTAGGGGCTACACCTTC. It is translated as CAWSSRSSRGYTF.

The gene calls are TRBV6-5 and TRBJ2-7; a weak D match, TRBD1 (5 bases). V lost 6 bases and J lost 3, with 15 bases in between. Germline lookup yields CDR1 MNHEY and CDR2 SVGAGI. This CDR3 contains 14 residues. As DNA, the CDR3 is TGTGCCAGCAGCCCATATAGGGGTAACTACGAGCAGTACTTC. This gives the protein CASSPYRGNYEQYF.

The rearrangement links TRBV6-5 to TRBJ2-1, with no clear D. The CDR3 totals 12 residues. The V gene lost 11 bases and the J gene lost 0 bases, with 8 bases spanning the gap. CDR1 is MNHEY, CDR2 SVGAGI, per germline. The CDR3 spells CAVTGSYNEQFF. The DNA for the CDR3 is TGTGCCGTCACGGGCTCCTACAATGAGCAGTTCTTC.

A few counts support this clone. The DNA for the CDR3 is TGTGCCAGCAGCCTTAGGACAGGAGGAAACACCATATATTTT. This sequence encodes CASSLRTGGNTIYF. The chain links TRBV7-2 to TRBJ1-3; TRBD1 matches at 7 bases. After removal of 5 bases from V and 4 bases from J, the junction contained 5 bases not matched to a gene. Germline V gene sequence: CDR1 SGHTA, CDR2 FQGNSA. The CDR3 length is 14 residues. The complete variable domain, with remaining parts taken from reference TRBV7-2 and TRBJ1-3, reads GAGVSQSPSNKVTEKGKDVELRCDPISGHTALYWYRQSLGQGLEFLIYFQGNSAPDKSGLPSDRFSAERTGGSVSTLTIQRTQQEDSAVYLCASSLRTGGNTIYFGEGSWLTVV.

The chain uses TRBV9 and TRBJ2-6, with 7 bases aligning to TRBD2. Germline CDR1 SGDLS, CDR2 YYNGEE. The junction had 9 bases not matched to a gene; V was cut back by 0 bases and J by 0 bases. The CDR3 spans 19 residues. The CDR3 reads CASSVARGGVGSGANVLTF. Here the CDR3 DNA reads TGTGCCAGCAGCGTAGCTCGGGGAGGGGTCGGCTCTGGGGCCAACGTCCTGACTTTC. Based on the CDR3 plus reference TRBV9 and TRBJ2-6, the full variable domain is DSGVTQTPKHLITATGQRVTLRCSPRSGDLSVYWYQQSLDQGLQFLIQYYNGEERAKGNILERFSAQQFPDLHSELNLSSLELGDSALYFCASSVARGGVGSGANVLTFGAGSRLTVL.

This chain connects TRBV7-9 to TRBJ2-1; a possible D gene is TRBD2 (5 bases). Germline-derived CDR1 and CDR2 are SEHNR and FQNEAQ (reference sequence). V was clipped by 5 bases and J by 6 bases, with 11 bases between them. This CDR3 is 13 amino acids long. CDR3 nucleotide sequence: TGTGCCAGCAGCGAATATAGCGTCAATGAGCAGTTCTTC. It encodes CASSEYSVNEQFF.

The chain joins TRBV4-1 to TRBJ2-2; perhaps TRBD2 as D (5 bases). The CDR3 consists of 16 residues. Germline CDR1 MGHRA, CDR2 YSYEKL. Between the trimmed V and J ends, which lost 4 bases and 0 bases, there was a span of 12 bases. CDR3 loop: CASSLPGVPNTGELFF. CDR3 nucleotide sequence: TGCGCCAGCAGCCTCCCCGGGGTCCCGAACACCGGGGAGCTGTTTTTT.

The chain couples TRBV10-3 to TRBJ2-7, with 7 bases lining up with TRBD1. The trim removed 3 bases at V and 0 bases at J, leaving 2 bases unmatched. This CDR3 has 14 residues. Germline CDR1 and CDR2: ENHRY and SYGVKD. DNA for the CDR3: TGTGCCATCAGTGAAAGACAGGGCTCCTACGAGCAGTACTTC. It yields the protein CAISERQGSYEQYF.

The J gene is TRBJ2-1, the V gene TRBV30; 11 bases align to TRBD2. The germline gives CDR1 GTSNPN, CDR2 SVGIG (reference sequence). This CDR3 spans 15 amino acids. V dropped 8 bases and J dropped 5; count of bases not matched to a gene: 11. CDR3 coding DNA: TGTGCCCGGGACTTAGCGGGAGGGCCCCACAATGAGCAGTTCTTC. Residues: CARDLAGGPHNEQFF.

The chain links TRBV5-1 to TRBJ2-1; D gene uncertain. The CDR3 is 14 residues long. Per germline, CDR1 SGHRS and CDR2 YFSETQ. V was trimmed by 6 bases and J by 4 bases, leaving 14 bases between them. The CDR3: CASNSAGVYNEQFF. CDR3 DNA sequence: TGCGCCAGCAACTCGGCCGGAGTTTACAATGAGCAGTTCTTC. Supplemented by reference TRBV5-1 and TRBJ2-1, the full variable domain reads KAGVTQTPRYLIKTRGQQVTLSCSPISGHRSVSWYQQTPGQGLQFLFEYFSETQRNKGNFPGRFSGRQFSNSRSEMNVSTLELGDSALYLCASNSAGVYNEQFFGPGTRLTVL.